Following are 20 T cell receptor beta chains from one sample sequenced in a study of CD8 T cells in Susac syndrome. An amount of RNA that ranged from roughly 0.45 to 1 ug was reverse transcribed with random hexamers. TCRdb re-analysed the immunoSEQ multiplex PCR reads in MiXCR, keeping a single row per CDR3 protein. The sample lists 400,000 to 550,000 distinct CDR3 sequences, around 83% occurring once. Material: CD8+ T cells from PBMCs. The receptors come from a human donor with multiple sclerosis.

The chain couples TRBV11-3 to TRBJ2-1; D uncertain. This CDR3 region has 14 residues. CDR1 and CDR2 (germline): SGHNT, YENEEA. Between the trimmed V and J ends, which lost 0 bases and 3 bases, there was a span of 6 bases. The DNA for the CDR3 is TGTGCCAGCAGCTTAGATTACAGCTACAATGAGCAGTTCTTC. Protein: CASSLDYSYNEQFF.

The chain has TRBV30 and TRBJ1-1; 7 bases align to TRBD1. The CDR3 covers 15 residues. V shed 3 bases, J shed 3 bases, and the junction held 10 bases outside the gene matches. In germline, CDR1 is GTSNPN, CDR2 SVGIG (reference sequence). This chain's CDR3 is CAWSWSGGADTEAFF. CDR3 DNA sequence: TGTGCCTGGAGCTGGTCAGGGGGGGCGGACACTGAAGCTTTCTTT.

V gene TRBV12-3 or TRBV12-4 combines with J gene TRBJ2-1; 7 nucleotides align to TRBD2. There are 14 residues in the CDR3. With V trimmed by 8 bases and J by 0 bases, 4 bases remained unmatched. The CDR3 here is CASGRGDSYNEQFF. Here the CDR3 DNA reads TGTGCCAGCGGGAGGGGCGACTCCTACAATGAGCAGTTCTTC.

This chain links TRBV29-1 with TRBJ1-5; possible D gene TRBD1, 6 bases. CDR3 length: 15 residues. Trimming cost V 7 bases and J 0 bases, with 16 bases left between them. In germline, CDR1 is SQVTM, CDR2 ANQGSEA. CDR3 sequence: CSAQRGALSNQPQHF. Here the CDR3 DNA reads TGCAGCGCTCAACGGGGGGCCCTTAGCAATCAGCCCCAGCATTTT. The entire variable domain, with the rest obtained from reference TRBV29-1 and TRBJ1-5, is as follows: SAVISQKPSRDICQRGTSLTIQCQVDSQVTMMFWYRQQPGQSLTLIATANQGSEATYESGFVIDKFPISRPNLTFSTLTVSNMSPEDSSIYLCSAQRGALSNQPQHFGDGTRLSIL.

The rearrangement links TRBV14 to TRBJ2-5, with TRBD1 as a possible D gene (6 bases). Germline V gene lookup returns CDR1 SGHDN and CDR2 FVKESK. The CDR3 has 14 residues. The V and J ends lost 3 bases and 5 bases respectively, with 13 bases between them. CDR3 sequence: CASSHRGSSETQYF. CDR3 bases: TGTGCCAGCAGCCACAGGGGAAGTTCGGAGACCCAGTACTTC.

This clonotype has just one count. This chain uses TRBV6-5 with TRBJ1-1; D is undetermined. The V gene's germline CDR1 is MNHEY and CDR2 SVGAGI. This CDR3 contains 13 residues. Trimming pared 2 bases from V and 4 bases from J, leaving 8 bases between. CDR3 coding DNA: TGTGCCAGCAGTTACAAAGGGAGCACTGAAGCTTTCTTT. This encodes CASSYKGSTEAFF.

This chain connects TRBV4-1 to TRBJ2-1; D possibly corresponds to TRBD1 (5 bases). V was cut by 4 bases and J by 9 bases, with 7 bases left in between. There are 11 residues in the CDR3. Germline values: CDR1 MGHRA, CDR2 YSYEKL. CDR3: CASSLDSEQFF. The CDR3 DNA is TGCGCCAGCAGCCTCGACAGTGAGCAGTTCTTC.

The rearrangement links TRBV28 to TRBJ1-4; D is unclear. The CDR3 covers 16 residues. V was cut by 4 bases and J by 0 bases, with 12 bases left in between. Germline CDR1 MDHEN, CDR2 SYDVKM. CDR3 in DNA: TGTGCCAGCAGTTCCCAACTCCATGCAACTAATGAAAAACTGTTTTTT. This gives the protein CASSSQLHATNEKLFF. Full variable domain (missing parts from reference TRBV28 and TRBJ1-4): DVKVTQSSRYLVKRTGEKVFLECVQDMDHENMFWYRQDPGLGLRLIYFSYDVKMKEKGDIPEGYSVSREKKERFSLILESASTNQTSMYLCASSSQLHATNEKLFFGSGTQLSVL.

The chain combines TRBV7-6 with TRBJ1-6, with D uncertain. This CDR3 is built from 14 residues. The ends were cut back, 1 base at V and 10 bases at J, with 11 bases in the middle. Germline CDR1 reads SGHVS; CDR2 reads FNYEAQ. CDR3 loop: CASSLEGLGSPLHF. The CDR3 nucleotides read TGTGCCAGCAGCTTAGAAGGCCTGGGGTCACCCCTCCACTTT.

This clonotype was seen only a few times. The rearrangement links TRBV6-6 to TRBJ1-2; a possible D gene is TRBD1 (5 bases). The CDR3 has 14 amino acids. Germline CDR1 reads MNHNY; CDR2 reads SVGAGI (reference sequence). The V end lost 0 bases, the J end lost 6 bases, and 11 bases lay between the germline ends. CDR3 DNA sequence: TGTGCCAGCAGTTACTCGGACACCTCGCATGGCTACACCTTC. Its protein product is CASSYSDTSHGYTF.

This clonotype was detected only once. The chain links TRBV27 to TRBJ1-1; D gene ambiguous. This CDR3 is 14 amino acids long. The germline CDR1 and CDR2 sequences are MNHEY and SMNVEV (reference sequence). V was cut by 5 bases and J by 4 bases, with 14 bases left in between. The CDR3 here is CASSASYSSTEAFF. CDR3 nucleotide sequence: TGTGCCAGCAGTGCCTCTTACAGCTCCACTGAAGCTTTCTTT.

V and J are TRBV12-3 or TRBV12-4 and TRBJ2-1, with TRBD1 matching over 7 bases. This CDR3 region has 15 residues. V dropped 3 bases and J dropped 6; count of bases not matched to a gene: 8. The CDR3 DNA sequence: TGTGCCAGCAGTTTGGGTACAGGGGCCATCAATGAGCAGTTCTTC. This codes for CASSLGTGAINEQFF.

CDR3 DNA: TGTGCCAGCAGCTTGGCCTATTTCACCGGGGAGCTGTTTTTT. Translating it yields CASSLAYFTGELFF. The gene calls are TRBV5-6 and TRBJ2-2; D is ambiguous. In germline, CDR1 is SGHDT, CDR2 YYEEEE. The CDR3 has 14 amino acids. V gave up 0 bases and J gave up 4 bases, with 7 bases separating them.

The rearrangement links TRBV7-6 to TRBJ2-3, with TRBD2 matching 7 bases. J lost 7 bases, V lost 5 bases, and 15 bases had no gene match. The CDR3 totals 16 residues. Per germline, CDR1 SGHVS and CDR2 FNYEAQ. CDR3 bases: TGTGCCAGCAGCCAGAGGTGGGGAGGGGTGAGAAATACGCAGTATTTT. Protein sequence: CASSQRWGGVRNTQYF.

The rearrangement uses TRBV4-2 and TRBJ2-2; 9 nucleotides agree with TRBD2. Germline-derived CDR1 and CDR2 are LGHNA and YNFKEQ. CDR3 length: 15 residues. Trimming removed 4 bases from V and 7 bases from J; junction bases left unmatched: 7. CDR3 bases: TGTGCCAGCAGCCCAGCGGGAGGACTAGGCGGGGAGCTGTTTTTT. This sequence encodes CASSPAGGLGGELFF.

In this sample, this clonotype turned up a few times. V is TRBV19 and J is TRBJ2-2; no clear D gene. The CDR3 extends over 14 amino acids. Germline V lookup: CDR1 LNHDA, CDR2 SQIVND (reference sequence). V was clipped by 4 bases and J by 2 bases, with 8 bases between them. This chain's CDR3 is CASSNGDNTGELFF. The CDR3 bases are TGTGCCAGTAGTAACGGCGACAACACCGGGGAGCTGTTTTTT.

The rearrangement joins TRBV4-1 to TRBJ2-3; D remains unclear. The germline V gene encodes CDR1 MGHRA and CDR2 YSYEKL. The CDR3 has 15 residues. Trimming removed 3 bases at V and 3 bases at J, with 13 bases between. The CDR3: CASSQKALETDTQYF. In nucleotides, the CDR3 is TGCGCCAGCAGCCAGAAAGCCTTAGAAACAGATACGCAGTATTTT.

The chain combines TRBV4-1 with TRBJ1-2; D is possibly TRBD1 (5 bases). V gave up 0 bases and J gave up 6 bases, with 14 bases separating them. Germline V gives CDR1 MGHRA, CDR2 YSYEKL. The CDR3 loop spans 15 amino acids. CDR3 sequence (DNA): TGCGCCAGCAGCCAAGAAGGGGCAGGTGCGAATGGCTACACCTTC. Translated, it gives CASSQEGAGANGYTF.

The CDR3 spells CASSFGTGGAENTGELFF. The CDR3 coding sequence is TGTGCCAGTAGTTTCGGGACAGGGGGCGCGGAGAACACCGGGGAGCTGTTTTTT. The chain is built from TRBV19 and TRBJ2-2, with 12 nucleotides matching TRBD1. The V segment lost 5 bases and the J segment 1 base; nucleotides outside the gene matches: 8. Germline loops: CDR1 LNHDA, CDR2 SQIVND (reference sequence). The CDR3 totals 18 residues.

The chain carries TRBV11-2 and TRBJ2-7; no clear D. V lost 0 bases and J lost 5, with 8 bases in between. CDR1 is SGHAT, CDR2 FQNNGV, per germline. The CDR3 runs 13 residues. The CDR3 here is CASSLEAENEQYF. The CDR3 DNA follows: TGTGCCAGCAGCTTAGAGGCCGAAAACGAGCAGTACTTC.